The rows below give T cell receptor beta chains drawn from one sample of a study of type 1 regulatory T cells. No cognate antigen is known for these TCRs. MiXCR was run by TCRdb on the reads, yielding one entry per CDR3 protein. The sample consists of roughly 67,000 distinct CDR3 sequences, 50% to 70% of them appearing once. Specimen: cultured T cells, either the whole culture or a sorted T cell fraction (not recorded which). These receptors originate from a human donor in good health. The CDR3 runs from the conserved cysteine through the conserved F or W. The D gene is left open where the match is weak. Where a row states a size, it is once, few, many or the class of an expanded clone; other rows omit it.

d_call,j_call,v_call,clone_size,cdr3_aa,cdr3_nt
-,TRBJ1-4,TRBV20-1,-,CSARGDPGAVFF,TGCAGTGCTAGAGGGGACCCGGGGGCGGTGTTTTTT
-,TRBJ2-7,TRBV11-2,few,CASSLDPRAEQYF,TGTGCCAGCAGCTTAGATCCCAGGGCCGAGCAGTACTTC
-,TRBJ2-2,TRBV27,once,CASSYQRGQGWDTGELFF,TGTGCCAGCAGTTATCAGCGAGGTCAAGGGTGGGACACCGGGGAGCTGTTTTTT
-,TRBJ2-3,TRBV19,once,CASSTDSSTDTQYF,TGTGCCAGTAGCACCGATTCTAGCACAGATACGCAGTATTTT
TRBD1,TRBJ2-7,TRBV18,-,CASSPGDSQSYEQYF,TGTGCCAGCTCACCAGGGGACAGCCAATCCTACGAGCAGTACTTC
TRBD2,TRBJ2-2,TRBV5-1,-,CASSPGLAGEGAGELFF,TGCGCCAGCAGCCCCGGACTAGCGGGAGAAGGTGCCGGGGAGCTGTTTTTT
-,TRBJ2-7,TRBV5-1,-,CASSEQGTGSYEQYF,TGCGCCAGCAGCGAACAGGGCACCGGCTCCTACGAGCAGTACTTC
-,TRBJ2-1,TRBV3-1,-,CASTFGLEQFF,TGTGCCAGCACATTCGGTCTTGAGCAGTTCTTC
-,TRBJ2-7,TRBV10-3,-,CAISPSVGGSYEQYF,TGTGCCATCAGCCCCTCGGTCGGGGGTTCCTACGAGCAGTACTTC
-,TRBJ2-3,TRBV10-2,-,CASMKLTDTQYF,TGCGCCAGCATGAAGCTCACAGATACGCAGTATTTT
-,TRBJ1-2,TRBV28,-,CASSPGTELLSYTF,TGTGCCAGCAGTCCCGGGACGGAATTACTCAGCTACACCTTC
TRBD2,TRBJ2-1,TRBV11-2,-,CASSLGGLAGTNEQFF,TGTGCCAGCAGCTTAGGCGGGCTAGCGGGGACCAATGAGCAGTTCTTC
TRBD2,TRBJ2-7,TRBV3-1,-,CASSQPGLAAYEQYF,TGTGCCAGCAGCCAACCAGGACTAGCTGCCTACGAGCAGTACTTC
TRBD2,TRBJ2-7,TRBV20-1,-,CSASPSGRIEQYF,TGCAGTGCTAGCCCTAGCGGGAGGATCGAGCAGTACTTC
-,TRBJ1-2,TRBV19,-,CASSISGARGYTF,TGTGCCAGTAGTATTTCTGGGGCGCGGGGCTACACCTTC
-,TRBJ1-5,TRBV28,-,CASSPIAPNQPQHF,TGTGCCAGCAGTCCCATAGCCCCCAATCAGCCCCAGCATTTT
-,TRBJ1-2,TRBV5-8,-,CASGNRIPNYGYTF,TGTGCCAGCGGTAACAGGATACCTAACTATGGCTACACCTTC
-,TRBJ2-1,TRBV20-1,-,CSAGRSDTNNEQFF,TGCAGTGCCGGCCGATCCGATACGAACAATGAGCAGTTCTTC
TRBD1,TRBJ1-6,TRBV6-2/TRBV6-3,-,CASSSTGQGDNNSPLHF,TGTGCCAGCAGTTCCACGGGACAGGGGGACAATAATTCACCCCTCCACTTT
TRBD1,TRBJ2-5,TRBV4-1,-,CASSQTETGARETQYF,TGCGCCAGCAGCCAAACCGAGACAGGGGCTCGGGAGACCCAGTACTTC
-,TRBJ1-4,TRBV27,-,CASSLSRGDEKLFF,TGTGCCAGCAGTTTATCGAGGGGGGATGAAAAACTGTTTTTT
TRBD1,TRBJ2-7,TRBV6-5,-,CASSRNRGSYEQYF,TGTGCCAGCAGCCGGAACAGGGGATCCTACGAGCAGTACTTC
-,TRBJ2-4,TRBV5-6,-,CASSLRQLAAKNIQYF,TGTGCCAGCAGCTTGAGGCAGCTCGCAGCCAAAAACATTCAGTACTTC
-,TRBJ1-2,TRBV12-3/TRBV12-4,-,CASSRGVGASYTF,TGTGCCAGCAGCAGGGGTGTGGGGGCGAGCTACACCTTC
-,TRBJ2-5,TRBV5-4,-,CASSLDSVKETQYF,TGTGCCAGCAGCTTGGACAGCGTGAAAGAGACCCAGTACTTC
TRBD1,TRBJ1-1,TRBV20-1,-,CSASSDRENTEAFF,TGCAGTGCTAGTTCCGACAGGGAAAACACTGAAGCTTTCTTT
TRBD2,TRBJ2-3,TRBV19,-,CASSMAGVSSDTQYF,TGTGCCAGTAGTATGGCGGGAGTTAGCTCAGATACGCAGTATTTT
-,TRBJ2-3,TRBV6-1,-,CASSGPGGEADTQYF,TGTGCCAGCAGTGGTCCCGGCGGAGAGGCAGATACGCAGTATTTT
TRBD2,TRBJ2-2,TRBV5-1,-,CASRSGTRAGELFF,TGCGCCAGCAGGTCCGGGACTAGGGCCGGGGAGCTGTTTTTT
-,TRBJ2-3,TRBV6-5,once,CASSYPSTDTQYF,TGTGCCAGCAGTTACCCCAGCACAGATACGCAGTATTTT
-,TRBJ1-1,TRBV5-1,-,CASRNLTVNMNTEAFF,TGCGCCAGCAGAAATCTGACGGTCAATATGAACACTGAAGCTTTCTTT
TRBD2,TRBJ2-3,TRBV6-1,-,CASTPETSALTDTQYF,TGTGCCAGCACCCCGGAGACTAGCGCCCTCACAGATACGCAGTATTTT
-,TRBJ1-3,TRBV18,-,CASSPTGYGSGNTIYF,TGTGCCAGCTCACCAACAGGGTATGGCTCTGGAAACACCATATATTTT
TRBD1,TRBJ2-4,TRBV20-1,-,CSARESFGTGLHNIQYF,TGCAGTGCTAGAGAGTCTTTTGGGACAGGGTTACATAACATTCAGTACTTC
-,TRBJ2-5,TRBV20-1,-,CSARDLTQGRETQYF,TGCAGTGCTAGAGACCTCACACAGGGCCGGGAGACCCAGTACTTC
-,TRBJ2-5,TRBV5-4,-,CASSWQETQYF,TGTGCCAGCAGCTGGCAAGAGACCCAGTACTTC
TRBD2,TRBJ2-1,TRBV7-3,once,CASSLMSLAGGSYNEQFF,TGTGCCAGCAGCTTAATGAGCCTAGCGGGAGGGTCCTACAATGAGCAGTTCTTC
TRBD1,TRBJ1-2,TRBV20-1,-,CSASERTGENYGYTF,TGCAGTGCTAGCGAAAGGACAGGGGAAAACTATGGCTACACCTTC
-,TRBJ1-1,TRBV5-1,-,CASSRNGQTRNTEAFF,TGCGCCAGCAGCCGCAACGGACAGACCAGGAACACTGAAGCTTTCTTT
TRBD1,TRBJ1-6,TRBV7-6,-,CASSLGQGENSPLHF,TGTGCCAGCAGCTTGGGACAGGGGGAAAATTCACCCCTCCACTTT
-,TRBJ2-3,TRBV7-2,-,CASSLIRGTDTQYF,TGTGCCAGCAGCCTTATACGTGGCACAGATACGCAGTATTTT
-,TRBJ1-1,TRBV15,-,CATSREKVEDTEAFF,TGTGCCACCAGCAGAGAGAAGGTGGAGGACACTGAAGCTTTCTTT
-,TRBJ2-7,TRBV15,-,CATSRDREGEQYF,TGTGCCACCAGCAGAGATAGAGAGGGTGAGCAGTACTTC
-,TRBJ1-5,TRBV20-1,-,CSASGGALNQPQHF,TGCAGTGCTAGCGGGGGAGCCCTCAATCAGCCCCAGCATTTT
-,TRBJ2-1,TRBV7-2,-,CASSPLFLRGSYNEQLF,TGTGCCAGCAGCCCCCTCTTCTTAAGAGGCTCCTACAATGAGCAGCTCTTC
-,TRBJ2-2,TRBV9,-,CASNRAPNTGELFF,TGTGCCAGCAACAGGGCTCCTAACACCGGGGAGCTGTTTTTT
-,TRBJ1-2,TRBV6-5,-,CASSYSGFGYTF,TGTGCCAGCAGTTACTCAGGGTTCGGCTACACCTTC
TRBD2,TRBJ2-7,TRBV10-3,-,CAIRRLAGGPSEQYF,TGTGCCATCAGGAGACTAGCGGGAGGGCCATCCGAGCAGTACTTC
-,TRBJ2-1,TRBV6-2/TRBV6-3,-,CASQDVGNEQFF,TGTGCCAGCCAAGATGTGGGCAATGAGCAGTTCTTC
-,TRBJ2-5,TRBV10-1,-,CASSPGTSEETQYF,TGCGCCAGCAGTCCCGGGACAAGCGAAGAGACCCAGTACTTC